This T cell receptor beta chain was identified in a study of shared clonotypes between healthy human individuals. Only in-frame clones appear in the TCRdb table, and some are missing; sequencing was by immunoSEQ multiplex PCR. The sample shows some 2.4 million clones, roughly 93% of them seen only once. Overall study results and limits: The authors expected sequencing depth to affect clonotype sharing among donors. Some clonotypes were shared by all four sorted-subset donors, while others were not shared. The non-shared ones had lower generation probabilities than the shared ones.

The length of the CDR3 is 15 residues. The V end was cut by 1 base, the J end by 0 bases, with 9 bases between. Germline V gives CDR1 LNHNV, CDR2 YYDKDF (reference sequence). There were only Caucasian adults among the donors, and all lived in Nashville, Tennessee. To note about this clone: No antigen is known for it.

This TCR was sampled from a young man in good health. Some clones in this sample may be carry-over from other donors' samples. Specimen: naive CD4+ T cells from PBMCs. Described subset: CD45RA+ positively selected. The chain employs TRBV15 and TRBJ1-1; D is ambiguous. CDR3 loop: CATSRVLQLNTEAFF. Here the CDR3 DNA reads TGTGCCACCAGCAGAGTTTTACAGTTGAACACTGAAGCTTTCTTT.